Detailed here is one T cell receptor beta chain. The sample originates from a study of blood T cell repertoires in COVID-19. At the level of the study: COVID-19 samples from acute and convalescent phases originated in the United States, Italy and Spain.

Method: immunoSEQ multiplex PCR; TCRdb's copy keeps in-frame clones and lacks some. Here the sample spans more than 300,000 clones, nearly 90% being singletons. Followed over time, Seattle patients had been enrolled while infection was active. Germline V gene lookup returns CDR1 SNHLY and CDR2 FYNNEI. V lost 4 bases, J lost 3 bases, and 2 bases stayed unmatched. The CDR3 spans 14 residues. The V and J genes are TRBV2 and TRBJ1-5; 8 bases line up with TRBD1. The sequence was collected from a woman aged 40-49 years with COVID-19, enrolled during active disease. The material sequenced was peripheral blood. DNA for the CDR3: TGTGCCAGCAGTGGCCAGGGGGCCAATCAGCCCCAGCATTTT. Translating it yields CASSGQGANQPQHF.